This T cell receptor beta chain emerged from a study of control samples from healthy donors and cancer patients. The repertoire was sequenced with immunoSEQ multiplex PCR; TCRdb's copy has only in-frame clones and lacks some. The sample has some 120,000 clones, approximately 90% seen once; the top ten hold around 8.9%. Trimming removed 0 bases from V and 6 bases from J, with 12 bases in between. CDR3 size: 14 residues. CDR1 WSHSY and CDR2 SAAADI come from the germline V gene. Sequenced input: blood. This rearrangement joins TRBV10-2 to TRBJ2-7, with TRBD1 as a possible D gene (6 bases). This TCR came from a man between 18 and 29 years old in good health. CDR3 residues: CASSESPTGIEQYF. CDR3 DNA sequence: TGCGCCAGCAGTGAGTCGCCCACAGGGATCGAGCAGTACTTC.